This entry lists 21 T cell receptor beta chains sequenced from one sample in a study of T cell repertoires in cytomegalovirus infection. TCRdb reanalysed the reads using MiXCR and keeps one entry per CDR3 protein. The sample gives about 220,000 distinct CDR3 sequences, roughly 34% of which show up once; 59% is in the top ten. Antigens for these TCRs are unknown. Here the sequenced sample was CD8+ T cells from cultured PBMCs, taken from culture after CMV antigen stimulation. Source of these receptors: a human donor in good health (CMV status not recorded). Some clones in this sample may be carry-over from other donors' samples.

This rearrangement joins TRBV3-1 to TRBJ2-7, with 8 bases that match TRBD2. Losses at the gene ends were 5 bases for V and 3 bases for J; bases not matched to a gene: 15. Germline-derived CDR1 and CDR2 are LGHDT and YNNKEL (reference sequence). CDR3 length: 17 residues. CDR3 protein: CASSANHSGGDRYEQYF. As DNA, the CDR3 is TGTGCCAGCAGCGCCAATCACAGCGGGGGAGACCGCTACGAGCAGTACTTC.

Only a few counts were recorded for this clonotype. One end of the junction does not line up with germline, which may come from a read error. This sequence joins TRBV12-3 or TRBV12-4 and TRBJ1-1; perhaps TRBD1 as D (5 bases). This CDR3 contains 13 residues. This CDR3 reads CASILTGDTEAFF. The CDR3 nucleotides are TGTGCCAGCATTTTAACGGGGGATACTGAAGCTTTCTTT.

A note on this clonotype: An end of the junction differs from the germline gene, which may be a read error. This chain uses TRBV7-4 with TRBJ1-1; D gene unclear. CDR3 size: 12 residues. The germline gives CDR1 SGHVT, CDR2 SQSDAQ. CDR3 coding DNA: TGTGCCAGCAGCCTCGCGAACGCTGAAGCTTTCTTT. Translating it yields CASSLANAEAFF.

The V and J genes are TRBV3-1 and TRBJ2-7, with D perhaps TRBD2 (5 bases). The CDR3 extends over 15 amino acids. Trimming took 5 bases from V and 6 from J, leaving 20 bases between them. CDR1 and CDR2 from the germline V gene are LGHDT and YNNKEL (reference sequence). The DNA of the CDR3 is TGTGCCAGCAGCGACGGGGTAGGTTCGCTTCGCGAGCAGTACTTC. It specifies CASSDGVGSLREQYF.

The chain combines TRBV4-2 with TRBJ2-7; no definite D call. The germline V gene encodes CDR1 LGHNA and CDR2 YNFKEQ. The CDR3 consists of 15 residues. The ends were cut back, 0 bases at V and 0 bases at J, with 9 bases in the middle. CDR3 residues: CASSQEPSPSYEQYF. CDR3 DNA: TGTGCCAGCAGCCAAGAGCCTTCCCCCTCCTACGAGCAGTACTTC.

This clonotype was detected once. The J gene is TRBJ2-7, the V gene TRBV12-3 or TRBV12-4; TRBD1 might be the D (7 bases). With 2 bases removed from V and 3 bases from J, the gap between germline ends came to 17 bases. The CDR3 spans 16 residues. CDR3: CASSLKRGTDNYEQYF. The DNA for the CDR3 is TGTGCCAGCAGTTTAAAACGGGGGACAGACAACTACGAGCAGTACTTC.

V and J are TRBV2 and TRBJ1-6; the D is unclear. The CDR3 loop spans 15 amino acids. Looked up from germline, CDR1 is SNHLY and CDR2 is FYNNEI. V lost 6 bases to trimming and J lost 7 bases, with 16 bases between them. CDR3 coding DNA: TGTGCCAGCAGACCCGACCTACCGGGGAATTCACCCCTCCACTTT. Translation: CASRPDLPGNSPLHF. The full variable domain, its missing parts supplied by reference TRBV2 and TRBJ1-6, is EPEVTQTPSHQVTQMGQEVILRCVPISNHLYFYWYRQILGQKVEFLVSFYNNEISEKSEIFDDQFSVERPDGSNFTLKIRSTKLEDSAMYFCASRPDLPGNSPLHFGNGTRLTVT.

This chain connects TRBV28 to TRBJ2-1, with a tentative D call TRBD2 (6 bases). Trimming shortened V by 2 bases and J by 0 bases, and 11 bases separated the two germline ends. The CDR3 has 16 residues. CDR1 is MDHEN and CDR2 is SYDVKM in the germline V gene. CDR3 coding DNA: TGTGCCAGCAGTTTAAGAGGGAGGAGCTCCTACAATGAGCAGTTCTTC. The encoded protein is CASSLRGRSSYNEQFF.

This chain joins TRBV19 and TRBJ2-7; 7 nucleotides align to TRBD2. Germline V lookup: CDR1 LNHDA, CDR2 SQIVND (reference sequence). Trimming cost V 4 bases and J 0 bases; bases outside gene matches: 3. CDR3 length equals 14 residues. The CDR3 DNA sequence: TGTGCCAGTAGTAGACTAGCTTACTCCTACGAGCAGTACTTC. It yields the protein CASSRLAYSYEQYF.

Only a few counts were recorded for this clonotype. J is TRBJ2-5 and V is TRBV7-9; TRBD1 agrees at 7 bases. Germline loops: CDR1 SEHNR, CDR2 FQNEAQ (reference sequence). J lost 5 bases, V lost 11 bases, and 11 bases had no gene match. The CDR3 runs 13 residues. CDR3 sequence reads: CAGNTGVGETQYF. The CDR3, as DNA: TGTGCCGGAAACACAGGGGTTGGGGAGACCCAGTACTTC.

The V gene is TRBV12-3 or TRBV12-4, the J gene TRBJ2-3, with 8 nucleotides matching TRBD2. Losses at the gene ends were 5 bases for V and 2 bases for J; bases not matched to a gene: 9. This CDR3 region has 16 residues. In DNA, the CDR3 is TGTGCCAGCAGTCGTAGCGGGGTACTCAACACAGATACGCAGTATTTT. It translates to CASSRSGVLNTDTQYF.

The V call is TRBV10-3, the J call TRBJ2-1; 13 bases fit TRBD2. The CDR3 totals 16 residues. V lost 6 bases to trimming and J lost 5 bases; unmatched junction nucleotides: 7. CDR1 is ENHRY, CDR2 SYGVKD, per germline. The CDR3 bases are TGTGCCATCAGCCCCACTAGCGGGGGGGTAGACAATGAGCAGTTCTTC. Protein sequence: CAISPTSGGVDNEQFF.

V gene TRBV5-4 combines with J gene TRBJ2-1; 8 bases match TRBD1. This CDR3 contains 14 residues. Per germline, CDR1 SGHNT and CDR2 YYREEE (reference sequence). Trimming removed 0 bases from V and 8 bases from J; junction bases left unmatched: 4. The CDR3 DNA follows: TGTGCCAGCAGCTTGGGGGACAGGTTCTATGAGCAGTTCTTC. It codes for CASSLGDRFYEQFF. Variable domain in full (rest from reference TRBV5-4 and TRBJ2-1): ETGVTQSPTHLIKTRGQQVTLRCSSQSGHNTVSWYQQALGQGPQFIFQYYREEENGRGNFPPRFSGLQFPNYSSELNVNALELDDSALYLCASSLGDRFYEQFFGPGTRLTVL.

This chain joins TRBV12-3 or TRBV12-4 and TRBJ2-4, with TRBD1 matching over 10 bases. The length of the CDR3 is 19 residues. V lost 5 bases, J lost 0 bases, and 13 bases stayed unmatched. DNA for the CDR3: TGTGCCAGCAGTGGGACAGGGGACGAGTGGACCCTAGCCAAAAACATTCAGTACTTC. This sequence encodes CASSGTGDEWTLAKNIQYF.

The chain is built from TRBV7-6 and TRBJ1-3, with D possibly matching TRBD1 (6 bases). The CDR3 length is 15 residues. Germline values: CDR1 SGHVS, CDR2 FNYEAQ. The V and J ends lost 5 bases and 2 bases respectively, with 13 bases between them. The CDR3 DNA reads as TGTGCCAGCAGCCCCGGGGGGCCGCCTGGAAACACCATATATTTT. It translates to CASSPGGPPGNTIYF.

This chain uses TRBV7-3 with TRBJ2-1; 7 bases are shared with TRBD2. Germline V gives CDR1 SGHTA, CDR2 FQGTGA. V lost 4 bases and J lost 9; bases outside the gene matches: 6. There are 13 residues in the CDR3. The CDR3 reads CASSSTSEGEQFF. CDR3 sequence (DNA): TGTGCCAGCAGCTCCACTAGCGAGGGTGAGCAGTTCTTC.

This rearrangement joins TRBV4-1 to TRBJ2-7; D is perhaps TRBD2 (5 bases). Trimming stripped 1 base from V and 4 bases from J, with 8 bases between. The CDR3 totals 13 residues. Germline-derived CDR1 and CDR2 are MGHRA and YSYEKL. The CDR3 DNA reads TGCGCCAGCAGCCAAGCACCGGGGTACGAGCAGTACTTC. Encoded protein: CASSQAPGYEQYF.

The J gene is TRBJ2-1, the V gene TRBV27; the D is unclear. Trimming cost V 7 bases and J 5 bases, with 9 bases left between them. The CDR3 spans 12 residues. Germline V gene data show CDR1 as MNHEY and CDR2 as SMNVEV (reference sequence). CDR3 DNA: TGTGCCAGCATGGTAGCCAACAATGAGCAGTTCTTC. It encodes CASMVANNEQFF.

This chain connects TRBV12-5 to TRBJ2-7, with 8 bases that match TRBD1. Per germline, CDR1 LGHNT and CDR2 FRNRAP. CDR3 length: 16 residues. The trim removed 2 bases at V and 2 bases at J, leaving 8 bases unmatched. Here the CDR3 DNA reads TGTGCTAGTGGTTTGTACCGGACAGGGCCGACCTACGAGCAGTACTTC. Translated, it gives CASGLYRTGPTYEQYF.

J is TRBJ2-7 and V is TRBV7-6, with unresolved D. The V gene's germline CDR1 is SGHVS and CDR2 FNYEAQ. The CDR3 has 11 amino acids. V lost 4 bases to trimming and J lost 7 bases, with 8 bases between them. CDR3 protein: CASSSDGEQYF. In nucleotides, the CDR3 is TGTGCCAGCAGCTCAGACGGGGAGCAGTACTTC. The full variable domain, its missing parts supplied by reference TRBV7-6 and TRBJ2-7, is GAGVSQSPRYKVTKRGQDVALRCDPISGHVSLYWYRQALGQGPEFLTYFNYEAQQDKSGLPNDRFSAERPEGSISTLTIQRTEQRDSAMYRCASSSDGEQYFGPGTRLTVT.

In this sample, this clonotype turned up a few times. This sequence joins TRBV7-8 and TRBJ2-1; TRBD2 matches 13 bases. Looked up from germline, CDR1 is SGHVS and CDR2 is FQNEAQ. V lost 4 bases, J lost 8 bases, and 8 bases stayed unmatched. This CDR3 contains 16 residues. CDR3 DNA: TGTGCCAGCAGCTCGGTTACTAGCGGGAGGGCCCATGAGCAGTTCTTC. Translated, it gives CASSSVTSGRAHEQFF.